Shown below are 4 T cell receptor beta chains from a single sample sequenced in a study of blood T cell repertoires in COVID-19. Clones were sequenced by immunoSEQ multiplex PCR, and TCRdb holds only the in-frame ones, with some missing. The sample consists of under 200,000 clones, around 67% of them appearing once. Sample: peripheral blood. The receptor source for this set is an elderly woman with acute or convalescent COVID-19.

The chain joins TRBV6-6 to TRBJ1-4; the match to TRBD1 covers 9 bases. The germline gives CDR1 MNHNY, CDR2 SVGAGI (reference sequence). CDR3 length: 15 amino acids. Trimming took 6 bases from V and 8 from J; bases not matched to a gene: 10. DNA of the CDR3: TGTGCCAGCAGACCCACAGGGGGCGCTTGGGAAAAACTGTTTTTT. Translation: CASRPTGGAWEKLFF.

The V and J genes are TRBV6-5 and TRBJ1-3, with D unclear. V was shortened by 10 bases and J by 0 bases, with 4 bases between the two germline ends. CDR3 size: 11 residues. Germline CDR1 and CDR2: MNHEY and SVGAGI. The CDR3 DNA sequence: TGTGCCACCTTCTCTGGAAACACCATATATTTT. Translated, it gives CATFSGNTIYF.

This chain links TRBV30 with TRBJ1-2; D is undetermined. Germline values: CDR1 GTSNPN, CDR2 SVGIG (reference sequence). The ends were cut back, 3 bases at V and 12 bases at J, with 23 bases in the middle. The CDR3 is 14 amino acids. In DNA, the CDR3 is TGTGCCTGGAGAAAAAAACAGCCCGGAGGTGCCGACACCTTC. It codes for CAWRKKQPGGADTF. Full variable domain (outside the CDR3, taken from reference TRBV30 and TRBJ1-2): SQTIHQWPATLVQPVGSPLSLECTVEGTSNPNLYWYRQAAGRGLQLLFYSVGIGQISSEVPQNLSASRPQDRQFILSSKKLLLSDSGFYLCAWRKKQPGGADTFGSGTRLTVV.

In this sample, this clone turned up a few times. J is TRBJ1-1 and V is TRBV4-3, with D unclear. V was cut by 4 bases and J by 1 base, with 7 bases left in between. The germline V gene has CDR1 LGHNA and CDR2 YSLEER. The CDR3 runs 13 residues. Written as DNA, the CDR3 is TGCGCCAGCAGCCCGAGGGCGAACACTGAAGCTTTCTTT. This sequence encodes CASSPRANTEAFF.